These 11 T cell receptor beta chains were all obtained from the same sample, sequenced in a study of cytomegalovirus exposure and HLA in healthy donors. The study ran its PCR with 60 Vbeta and 13 Jbeta primers. Produced via immunoSEQ multiplex PCR; TCRdb's table is partial and in-frame only. This table holds 70,000 to 90,000 clones. Sequenced sample: PBMCs. The receptors here all came from a man aged 18-30 years in good health and CMV-seropositive.

The chain employs TRBV19 and TRBJ2-4; D possibly corresponds to TRBD2 (5 bases). V was trimmed by 10 bases and J by 0 bases, leaving 10 bases between them. Germline loops: CDR1 LNHDA, CDR2 SQIVND (reference sequence). CDR3 length equals 13 residues. CDR3 in DNA: TGTGCCACCGGACGGGGAGCCAAAAACATTCAGTACTTC. It encodes CATGRGAKNIQYF. Together with reference TRBV19 and TRBJ2-4, the CDR3 gives the full variable domain: DGGITQSPKYLFRKEGQNVTLSCEQNLNHDAMYWYRQDPGQGLRLIYYSQIVNDFQKGDIAEGYSVSREKKESFPLTVTSAQKNPTAFYLCATGRGAKNIQYFGAGTRLSVL.

The genes are TRBV5-6 and TRBJ2-7, with 7 bases identical to TRBD2. Germline CDR1 and CDR2: SGHDT and YYEEEE. The V gene end was trimmed by 1 base and the J gene end by 3 bases; junction bases not matched to a gene: 7. The CDR3 extends over 15 amino acids. The CDR3 DNA reads as TGTGCCAGCAGCTTGCCCTGGGAGGGATACTACGAGCAGTACTTC. Protein product: CASSLPWEGYYEQYF.

This chain links TRBV14 with TRBJ1-4; D call uncertain. This CDR3 is built from 14 residues. V lost 0 bases and J 11 bases, leaving 13 bases between the germline ends. Germline-derived CDR1 and CDR2 are SGHDN and FVKESK. The CDR3 is CASSQDRSTRKLFF. The CDR3 nucleotides read TGTGCCAGCAGCCAAGATAGGTCGACAAGGAAACTGTTTTTT.

This chain connects TRBV5-6 to TRBJ2-5; 7 positions agree with TRBD2. The CDR3 extends over 15 amino acids. Germline V gives CDR1 SGHDT, CDR2 YYEEEE. V shed 4 bases and J 2 bases; nucleotides not matched to a gene: 8. CDR3 in DNA: TGTGCCAGCAGCCTGACGGTCGGGGGGCAAGAGACCCAGTACTTC. Protein sequence: CASSLTVGGQETQYF.

The chain employs TRBV5-1 and TRBJ1-2, with TRBD1 matching 7 bases. Germline V gives CDR1 SGHRS, CDR2 YFSETQ. The CDR3 loop spans 21 amino acids. With V trimmed by 3 bases and J by 2 bases, 25 bases remained unmatched. CDR3 DNA sequence: TGCGCCAGCAGCTCATTACGCCCCCTGGGACAGACAGCCGACCAAAACTATGGCTACACCTTC. Translation gives CASSSLRPLGQTADQNYGYTF.

The chain employs TRBV4-1 and TRBJ2-5, with D perhaps TRBD1 (6 bases). V lost 7 bases, J lost 4 bases, and 22 bases lay in between. Germline V lookup: CDR1 MGHRA, CDR2 YSYEKL. The CDR3 length is 16 residues. The CDR3 protein is CASKTFFSVRGETQYF. The CDR3 DNA reads TGCGCCAGCAAGACCTTTTTTAGTGTCAGGGGAGAGACCCAGTACTTC.

The CDR3 loop reads CASSDSRTGGNEQYF. CDR3 DNA: TGTGCCAGCAGTGACTCGAGGACAGGGGGTAACGAGCAGTACTTC. The V gene is TRBV6-1, the J gene TRBJ2-7; 10 bases map to TRBD1. This CDR3 is built from 15 residues. Germline V CDR1 and CDR2: MNHNS, SASEGT. The V gene end was trimmed by 3 bases and the J gene end by 5 bases; junction bases not matched to a gene: 7.

The chain combines TRBV7-9 with TRBJ1-2; 9 bases are a match to TRBD1. The CDR3 covers 14 residues. Germline V gene sequence: CDR1 SEHNR, CDR2 FQNEAQ (reference sequence). J lost 4 bases, V lost 4 bases, and 4 bases had no gene match. CDR3 amino acids: CASSSVDRGYGYTF. The CDR3 DNA sequence: TGTGCCAGCAGCTCGGTGGACAGGGGCTATGGCTACACCTTC.

J is TRBJ2-7 and V is TRBV21-1; the DNA was not used to check the table's D call, TRBD2. TRBV21-1 is deemed a pseudogene. CDR3 size: 16 residues. CDR3 nucleotide sequence: TGTGCCAGCAGCATTAGCGGGGGGGCTAGCTCCTACGAGCAGTACTTC. Its protein product is CASSISGGASSYEQYF.

This chain joins TRBV2 and TRBJ2-7; D perhaps matches TRBD2 (5 bases). V was trimmed by 4 bases and J by 2 bases, leaving 15 bases between them. From germline, CDR1 is SNHLY and CDR2 FYNNEI. The CDR3 has 15 amino acids. In nucleotides, the CDR3 is TGTGCCAGCAGTGTAGAGGGCTCGCCGGCCTACGAGCAGTACTTC. Protein: CASSVEGSPAYEQYF.

The V gene is TRBV25-1, the J gene TRBJ2-7, with D maybe TRBD1 (6 bases). V was pared by 3 bases and J by 3 bases, with 9 bases between. The CDR3 is 13 residues long. Germline-derived CDR1 and CDR2 are MGHDK and SYGVNS. CDR3 bases: TGTGCCAGCAGTGAGGGACAAAGCTACGAGCAGTACTTC. This sequence encodes CASSEGQSYEQYF.